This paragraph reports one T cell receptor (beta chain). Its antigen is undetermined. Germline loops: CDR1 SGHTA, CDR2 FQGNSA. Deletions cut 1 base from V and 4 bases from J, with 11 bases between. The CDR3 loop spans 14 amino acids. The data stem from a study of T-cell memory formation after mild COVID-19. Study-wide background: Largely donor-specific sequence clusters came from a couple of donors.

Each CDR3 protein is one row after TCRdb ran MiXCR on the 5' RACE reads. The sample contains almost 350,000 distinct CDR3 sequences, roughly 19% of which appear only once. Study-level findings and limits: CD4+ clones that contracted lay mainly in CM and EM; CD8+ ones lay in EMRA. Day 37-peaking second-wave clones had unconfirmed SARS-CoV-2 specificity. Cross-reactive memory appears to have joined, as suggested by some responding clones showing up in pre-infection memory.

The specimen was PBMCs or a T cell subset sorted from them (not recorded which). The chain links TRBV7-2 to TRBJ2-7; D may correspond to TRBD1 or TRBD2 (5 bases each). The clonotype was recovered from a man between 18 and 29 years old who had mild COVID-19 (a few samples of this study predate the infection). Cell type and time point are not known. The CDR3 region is CASSLDGTLYEQYV. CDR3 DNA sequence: TGTGCCAGCAGCTTAGACGGGACGTTGTACGAGCAGTACGTC.